This T cell receptor beta chain appears in the sequencing data of a study of OX40 agonist ivuxolimab in advanced cancers. Across the whole study: Ivuxolimab doses were 0.01, 0.1, 0.3, 1.5, 3 or 10 mg/kg every 2 weeks. Study outcomes and limitations: CD4+ T cells averaged fewer expanded clones than CD8+ T cells.

The CDR3 is 16 residues long. V lost 6 bases and J lost 4; bases outside the gene matches: 8. From germline, CDR1 is MDHEN and CDR2 SYDVKM. Here immunoSEQ multiplex PCR was the method, and the copy in TCRdb shows in-frame clones only, minus some. The table records over 15,000 clones, about 90% of them present only once. This clone was observed a single time. What it binds is not known. V usage is TRBV28 and J usage is TRBJ2-3, with TRBD2 matching 12 bases. This sample comprised CD4+ or CD8+ T cells sorted from blood, obtained in a trial of the OX40 agonist ivuxolimab. The receptor comes from an adult with an advanced solid tumor such as melanoma, head and neck, liver or kidney cancer. DNA for the CDR3: TGTGCCAGCAGGGTCCTAGCGGGAGGGTTTCCAGATACGCAGTATTTT. It specifies CASRVLAGGFPDTQYF.